The 20 T cell receptor beta chains below come from one sample, sequenced in a study of blood T cell repertoires in COVID-19. Measured with immunoSEQ multiplex PCR; TCRdb has only the in-frame clones, and not every one. The sample lists roughly 300,000 clones, about four fifths occurring once. The sequencing input was peripheral blood. Source of these receptors: a woman in her fifties or sixties who had recovered from COVID-19.

V usage is TRBV7-2 and J usage is TRBJ2-2; TRBD2 agrees at 9 bases. V gave up 9 bases and J gave up 7 bases; unmatched junction bases: 15. The germline V gene has CDR1 SGHTA and CDR2 FQGNSA. This CDR3 region has 16 residues. The CDR3 sequence is CASTTRVAGAVGELFF. The CDR3 DNA follows: TGTGCCAGTACCACACGGGTAGCGGGAGCGGTCGGGGAGCTGTTTTTT. The entire variable domain, with the rest obtained from reference TRBV7-2 and TRBJ2-2, is as follows: GAGVSQSPSNKVTEKGKDVELRCDPISGHTALYWYRQSLGQGLEFLIYFQGNSAPDKSGLPSDRFSAERTGGSVSTLTIQRTQQEDSAVYLCASTTRVAGAVGELFFGEGSRLTVL.

The V gene is TRBV7-9, the J gene TRBJ1-6; D gene uncertain. The germline V and J ends were trimmed by 4 bases and 0 bases, with 19 bases remaining between them. CDR3 length: 19 amino acids. Germline-derived CDR1 and CDR2 are SEHNR and FQNEAQ (reference sequence). CDR3 sequence reads: CASSSGRTGKASYNSPLHF. CDR3 nucleotide sequence: TGTGCCAGCAGCTCCGGACGGACCGGGAAGGCCTCCTATAATTCACCCCTCCACTTT.

The chain has TRBV9 and TRBJ2-1; 10 positions match TRBD1. The CDR3 runs to 15 residues. The V gene's germline CDR1 is SGDLS and CDR2 YYNGEE. V was clipped by 3 bases and J by 1 base; unmatched bases: 1. The CDR3 DNA sequence: TGTGCCAGCAGCGCGGGACAGGGGTCCTACAATGAGCAGTTCTTC. It specifies CASSAGQGSYNEQFF. Full variable domain (rest looked up from reference TRBV9 and TRBJ2-1): DSGVTQTPKHLITATGQRVTLRCSPRSGDLSVYWYQQSLDQGLQFLIQYYNGEERAKGNILERFSAQQFPDLHSELNLSSLELGDSALYFCASSAGQGSYNEQFFGPGTRLTVL.

This rearrangement joins TRBV6-5 to TRBJ1-2, with D unresolved. Germline CDR1 reads MNHEY; CDR2 reads SVGAGI. This CDR3 spans 15 amino acids. V lost 0 bases and J 4 bases, leaving 12 bases between the germline ends. CDR3 nucleotides: TGTGCCAGCAGTTACTCGACGGGGTCGGGCTATGGCTACACCTTC. Protein: CASSYSTGSGYGYTF.

The rearrangement uses TRBV30 and TRBJ1-2; D is perhaps TRBD1 (5 bases). Trimming shortened V by 5 bases and J by 9 bases, and 22 bases separated the two germline ends. Germline V gives CDR1 GTSNPN, CDR2 SVGIG (reference sequence). The CDR3 has 14 amino acids. The CDR3 reads CAWGILGQGGSYTF. The CDR3 DNA follows: TGTGCCTGGGGGATCCTTGGGCAGGGCGGGAGCTACACCTTC.

The chain uses TRBV28 and TRBJ2-7; 7 positions match TRBD1. The germline V gene has CDR1 MDHEN and CDR2 SYDVKM. The CDR3 is 13 amino acids. The junction had 5 bases not matched to a gene; V was cut back by 2 bases and J by 7 bases. The CDR3 sequence: CASSLPTGREQYF. CDR3 in DNA: TGTGCCAGCAGTTTACCGACAGGGCGGGAGCAGTACTTC.

The gene calls are TRBV5-1 and TRBJ2-2; 8 bases agree with TRBD2. Trimming took 7 bases from V and 3 from J; bases not matched to a gene: 14. The CDR3 runs 17 residues. The germline V gene encodes CDR1 SGHRS and CDR2 YFSETQ. CDR3 in DNA: TGCGCCAGCCGGCGGGGGGCTCCCGATGGGGACACCGGGGAGCTGTTTTTT. The encoded protein is CASRRGAPDGDTGELFF.

The chain is built from TRBV19 and TRBJ1-1; 8 nucleotides line up with TRBD1. Germline V gene lookup returns CDR1 LNHDA and CDR2 SQIVND (reference sequence). The CDR3 runs 15 residues. V gave up 3 bases and J gave up 0 bases; unmatched junction bases: 3. For the CDR3, the DNA is TGTGCCAGTAGTATGACAGGGGCCCTGAACACTGAAGCTTTCTTT. Residues: CASSMTGALNTEAFF.

This clone was recorded once. J is TRBJ2-5 and V is TRBV19; maybe TRBD1 (5 bases). Trimming pared 4 bases from V and 7 bases from J, leaving 16 bases between. The germline V gene encodes CDR1 LNHDA and CDR2 SQIVND (reference sequence). The CDR3 consists of 14 residues. The CDR3 protein is CASSNQGGGVTQYF. In DNA, the CDR3 is TGTGCCAGTAGTAATCAGGGCGGCGGTGTGACCCAGTACTTC.

CDR3 DNA sequence: TGTGCCAGCAGCTCAGGGGGACAGAACAATCAGCCCCAGCATTTT. Protein: CASSSGGQNNQPQHF. This chain links TRBV11-2 with TRBJ1-5; 7 nucleotides align to TRBD1. V shed 4 bases and J 3 bases; nucleotides not matched to a gene: 6. CDR3 length: 15 residues. CDR1 is SGHAT and CDR2 is FQNNGV in the germline V gene.

This clone was counted between two and nine times. The chain recombines TRBV18 with TRBJ2-3; 8 bases map to TRBD1. J lost 6 bases, V lost 6 bases, and 8 bases had no gene match. The germline V gene encodes CDR1 KGHSH and CDR2 LQKENI. The CDR3 sequence is 14 residues long. CDR3 in DNA: TGTGCCAGCTCCAGTACAGGGGGACGGGATACGCAGTATTTT. It is translated as CASSSTGGRDTQYF.

Here the CDR3 reads CASSQGQAQETQYF. CDR3 coding DNA: TGCGCCAGCAGCCAGGGACAGGCGCAAGAGACCCAGTACTTC. The rearrangement uses TRBV5-1 and TRBJ2-5; 8 bases align to TRBD1. Germline trimming cut 4 bases from V and 2 bases from J; bases unmatched to any gene: 4. Germline lookup yields CDR1 SGHRS and CDR2 YFSETQ. This CDR3 region has 14 residues.

This chain joins TRBV25-1 and TRBJ2-7, with D tentatively TRBD1 (5 bases). V dropped 7 bases and J dropped 0 bases, with 13 bases sitting between them. CDR1 MGHDK and CDR2 SYGVNS come from the germline V gene. The CDR3 spans 14 residues. CDR3 in DNA: TGTGCCAGCACAGGGTTAGGAAGCTCCTACGAGCAGTACTTC. Amino acid sequence: CASTGLGSSYEQYF.

This chain joins TRBV7-9 and TRBJ2-1; D is ambiguous. CDR3 length equals 16 residues. Trimming removed 5 bases from V and 4 bases from J, with 18 bases in between. The germline gives CDR1 SEHNR, CDR2 FQNEAQ (reference sequence). The chain's CDR3 is CASSTLAFQQYNEQFF. As DNA, the CDR3 is TGTGCCAGCAGCACCTTAGCATTTCAGCAATACAATGAGCAGTTCTTC. Full variable domain (outside the CDR3, taken from reference TRBV7-9 and TRBJ2-1): DTGVSQNPRHKITKRGQNVTFRCDPISEHNRLYWYRQTLGQGPEFLTYFQNEAQLEKSRLLSDRFSAERPKGSFSTLEIQRTEQGDSAMYLCASSTLAFQQYNEQFFGPGTRLTVL.

The CDR3 bases are TGTGCCAGTAGTATCCAGCGGGGGATAAGTACCTGGGAGACCCAGTACTTC. This gives the protein CASSIQRGISTWETQYF. The V gene is TRBV19, the J gene TRBJ2-5, with 8 bases fitting TRBD2. The CDR3 spans 17 residues. The junction had 14 bases not matched to a gene; V was cut back by 3 bases and J by 5 bases. Germline V CDR1 and CDR2: LNHDA, SQIVND (reference sequence).

This clone showed up just a few times. The J gene is TRBJ2-7, the V gene TRBV4-1, with 14 bases matching TRBD2. Germline CDR1 reads MGHRA; CDR2 reads YSYEKL. The V segment lost 4 bases and the J segment 4 bases; nucleotides outside the gene matches: 9. This CDR3 contains 17 residues. This chain's CDR3 is CASSPGLAGGSGYEQYF. CDR3 coding DNA: TGCGCCAGCAGCCCCGGACTAGCGGGGGGCTCGGGGTACGAGCAGTACTTC.

The V gene is TRBV5-1, the J gene TRBJ2-7; 11 bases are shared with TRBD1. From germline, CDR1 is SGHRS and CDR2 YFSETQ. Germline trimming cut 4 bases from V and 2 bases from J; bases unmatched to any gene: 8. This CDR3 comprises 16 residues. CDR3 coding DNA: TGCGCCAGCAGCCCGGCTTTGGGACAGGGGGCCTACGAGCAGTACTTC. Translating it yields CASSPALGQGAYEQYF. Combining the CDR3 with reference TRBV5-1 and TRBJ2-7 gives the whole variable domain KAGVTQTPRYLIKTRGQQVTLSCSPISGHRSVSWYQQTPGQGLQFLFEYFSETQRNKGNFPGRFSGRQFSNSRSEMNVSTLELGDSALYLCASSPALGQGAYEQYFGPGTRLTVT.

The rearrangement uses TRBV19 and TRBJ2-1; D is uncertain. Germline lookup yields CDR1 LNHDA and CDR2 SQIVND (reference sequence). The CDR3 loop spans 12 amino acids. V lost 7 bases and J 5 bases, leaving 9 bases between the germline ends. CDR3 nucleotide sequence: TGTGCCAGTACCGATTTAGACAATGAGCAGTTCTTC. It is translated as CASTDLDNEQFF.

V and J are TRBV9 and TRBJ2-1; a weak D match, TRBD2 (5 bases). Germline loops: CDR1 SGDLS, CDR2 YYNGEE. This CDR3 is built from 14 residues. Trimming cost V 0 bases and J 16 bases, with 20 bases left between them. CDR3 sequence (DNA): TGTGCCAGCAGCGTAGATCCTAGCCCCCTCCTTATATTCTTC. Residues: CASSVDPSPLLIFF.

The J gene is TRBJ1-1, the V gene TRBV5-4; possibly TRBD1 for D (6 bases). CDR1 is SGHNT and CDR2 is YYREEE in the germline V gene (reference sequence). The CDR3 length is 13 residues. The V and J ends lost 3 bases and 7 bases respectively, with 13 bases between them. The CDR3: CASSWDMTVEAFF. The CDR3 coding sequence is TGTGCCAGCAGCTGGGACATGACAGTTGAAGCTTTCTTT. Supplemented by reference TRBV5-4 and TRBJ1-1, the full variable domain reads ETGVTQSPTHLIKTRGQQVTLRCSSQSGHNTVSWYQQALGQGPQFIFQYYREEENGRGNFPPRFSGLQFPNYSSELNVNALELDDSALYLCASSWDMTVEAFFGQGTRLTVV.